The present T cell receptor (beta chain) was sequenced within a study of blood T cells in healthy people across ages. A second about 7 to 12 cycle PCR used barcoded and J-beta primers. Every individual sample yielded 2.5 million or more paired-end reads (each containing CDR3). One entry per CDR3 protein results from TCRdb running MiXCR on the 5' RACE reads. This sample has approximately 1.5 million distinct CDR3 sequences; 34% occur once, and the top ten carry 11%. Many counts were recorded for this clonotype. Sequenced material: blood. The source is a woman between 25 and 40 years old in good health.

In DNA, the CDR3 is TGTGCCAGCTCACCAGTCGGAGGGGTCGCGAAGAACACTGAAGCTTTCTTT. Translation gives CASSPVGGVAKNTEAFF. This rearrangement joins TRBV18 to TRBJ1-1; a possible D gene is TRBD1 (5 bases). Germline CDR1 reads KGHSH; CDR2 reads LQKENI. CDR3 length: 17 residues. Trimming removed 2 bases from V and 1 base from J, with 17 bases in between.